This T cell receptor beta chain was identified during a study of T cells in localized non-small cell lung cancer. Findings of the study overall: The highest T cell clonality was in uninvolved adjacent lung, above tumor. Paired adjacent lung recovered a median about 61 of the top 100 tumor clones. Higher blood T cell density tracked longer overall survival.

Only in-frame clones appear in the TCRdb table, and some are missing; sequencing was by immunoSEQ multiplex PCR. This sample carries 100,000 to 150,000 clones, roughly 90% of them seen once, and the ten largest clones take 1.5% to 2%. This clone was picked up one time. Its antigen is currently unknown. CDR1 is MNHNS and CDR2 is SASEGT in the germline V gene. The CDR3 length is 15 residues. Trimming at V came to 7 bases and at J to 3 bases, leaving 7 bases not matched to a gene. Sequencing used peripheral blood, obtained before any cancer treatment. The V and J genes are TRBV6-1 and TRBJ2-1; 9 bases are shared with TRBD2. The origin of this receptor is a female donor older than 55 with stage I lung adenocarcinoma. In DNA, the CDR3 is TGTGCCAGCAAAGTAGCGGGAGCTTTCTACAATGAGCAGTTCTTC. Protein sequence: CASKVAGAFYNEQFF.